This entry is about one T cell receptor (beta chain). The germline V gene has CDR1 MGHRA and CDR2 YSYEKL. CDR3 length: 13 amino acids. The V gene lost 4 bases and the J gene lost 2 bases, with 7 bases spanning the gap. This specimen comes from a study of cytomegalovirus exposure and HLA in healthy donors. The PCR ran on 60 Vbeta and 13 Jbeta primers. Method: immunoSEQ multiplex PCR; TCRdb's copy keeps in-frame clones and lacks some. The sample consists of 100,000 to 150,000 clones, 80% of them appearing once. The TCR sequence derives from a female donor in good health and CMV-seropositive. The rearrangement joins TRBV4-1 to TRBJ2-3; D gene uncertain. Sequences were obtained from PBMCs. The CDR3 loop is CASSPTVTDTQYF. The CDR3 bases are TGCGCCAGCAGCCCCACGGTCACAGATACGCAGTATTTT.